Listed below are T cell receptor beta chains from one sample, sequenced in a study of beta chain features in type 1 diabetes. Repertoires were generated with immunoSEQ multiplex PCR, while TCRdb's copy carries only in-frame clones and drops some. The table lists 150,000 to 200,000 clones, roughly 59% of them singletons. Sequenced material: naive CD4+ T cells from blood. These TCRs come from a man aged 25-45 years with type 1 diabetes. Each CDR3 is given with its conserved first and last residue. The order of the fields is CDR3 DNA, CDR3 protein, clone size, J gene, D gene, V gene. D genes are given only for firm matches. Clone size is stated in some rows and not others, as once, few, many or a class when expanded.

DNA: TGTGCCAGCAGCGTAAGCCATTCCCCGAACACCGGGGAGCTGTTTTTT; CDR3: CASSVSHSPNTGELFF; size: few; J: TRBJ2-2; D: .; V: TRBV9
DNA: TGTGCCAGCAGCTTCTCTTACGGGGCCGATGATGGCTACACCTTC; CDR3: CASSFSYGADDGYTF; size: .; J: TRBJ1-2; D: .; V: TRBV9
DNA: TGCAGCGTTGTTACAGGGGGCCACAATCAGCCCCAGCATTTT; CDR3: CSVVTGGHNQPQHF; size: few; J: TRBJ1-5; D: TRBD1; V: TRBV29-1
DNA: TGTGCCAGCAGCTTAGGCAGGGTGGGATACAATGAGCAGTTCTTC; CDR3: CASSLGRVGYNEQFF; size: .; J: TRBJ2-1; D: .; V: TRBV7-7
DNA: TGTGCCTGGTGGACAGGGGAGGGCGAGCAGTACTTC; CDR3: CAWWTGEGEQYF; size: .; J: TRBJ2-7; D: TRBD1; V: TRBV30
DNA: TGTGCCAGCAGCGACAGGGGGCATGAAGATACGCAGTATTTT; CDR3: CASSDRGHEDTQYF; size: .; J: TRBJ2-3; D: TRBD1; V: TRBV7-9
DNA: TGCGCCAGCAGCCCGCAGGGGCACGGTAGCACAGATACGCAGTATTTT; CDR3: CASSPQGHGSTDTQYF; size: .; J: TRBJ2-3; D: .; V: TRBV4-1
DNA: TGTGCCAGCAGCCAAGAGATATTCTATGGCTACACCTTC; CDR3: CASSQEIFYGYTF; size: .; J: TRBJ1-2; D: .; V: TRBV14
DNA: TGTGCCATCAGTGAGTCGACTGGCGGAGAGACCCAGTACTTC; CDR3: CAISESTGGETQYF; size: .; J: TRBJ2-5; D: .; V: TRBV10-3
DNA: TGTGCCATCAGTGACGCCAGGCCGGGCCAAGAGACCCAGTACTTC; CDR3: CAISDARPGQETQYF; size: .; J: TRBJ2-5; D: .; V: TRBV10-3
DNA: TGTGCCAGCAGCTTAGAAGTTGGGGGCTACACCTTC; CDR3: CASSLEVGGYTF; size: once; J: TRBJ1-2; D: .; V: TRBV7-9
DNA: TGTGCCAGCAGCCAACCCAGCACAGATACGCAGTATTTT; CDR3: CASSQPSTDTQYF; size: .; J: TRBJ2-3; D: .; V: TRBV14
DNA: TGCGCCAGCAGCTTACAGGGGGTCCAGAACACTGAAGCTTTCTTT; CDR3: CASSLQGVQNTEAFF; size: .; J: TRBJ1-1; D: TRBD1; V: TRBV5-1